The T cell receptor (beta chain) described here comes from a study of control samples from healthy donors and cancer patients (TCRdb year 2020). Receptor amplification or capture employed the immunoSEQ multiplex PCR assay. TCRdb took this table from immuneACCESS and kept in-frame rearrangements with V and J called. Such tables lack part of the clones; where checked against another copy, unresolved V genes explain under half of the gap, and the rest is unexplained. In this sample the table shows tens of thousands of clones, 85% of which occur a single time. Approximately 6.3% of the sample comes from the top ten. On this clone itself: Its antigen is not yet known. No base qualities exist here, and no much larger clone lies one base off it.

The junction shows trimming of 5 bases on V and 0 bases on J, plus 16 bases between the germline ends. From the cysteine up to the phenylalanine, the CDR3 has a length of 17 residues. The read is trimmed to its CDR3 DNA, 51 bases read in frame from base 1. Based on the germline V gene (reference sequence), the CDR1 and CDR2 sequences are LNHDA and SQIVND. The sequence came from an older woman with head and neck cancer. Sequencing was done on a sample of PBMCs. The V and J genes are TRBV19 and TRBJ2-2; tentative D gene TRBD1, with 5 bases matching. The sequenced DNA is TGTGCCAGTAGTCCGCAGGGCCGGACCGCGAACACCGGGGAGCTGTTTTTT. Translated, it gives CASSPQGRTANTGELFF. Here the CDR3 is joined to the reference TRBV19 and TRBJ2-2 genes, and the full variable domain is: DGGITQSPKYLFRKEGQNVTLSCEQNLNHDAMYWYRQDPGQGLRLIYYSQIVNDFQKGDIAEGYSVSREKKESFPLTVTSAQKNPTAFYLCASSPQGRTANTGELFFGEGSRLTVL.